This T cell receptor beta chain was obtained from a study of early T cells in non-severe SARS-CoV-2 infection. Study-wide context: Sequencing input comprised bulk RNA from unsorted whole blood; chain pairing was not available.

Study observations and caveats: CD4 and private specificities were missed by VDJdb matching, which favored anti-spike CD8 responses.

Individual cDNA molecules were tagged with unique molecular identifiers. TCRdb re-called the 5' RACE reads through MiXCR, storing one row per CDR3 protein. The sample yields approximately 81,000 distinct CDR3 sequences, 5.5% to 7.5% seen once. Trimming cost V 4 bases and J 1 base; bases outside gene matches: 7. Germline-derived CDR1 and CDR2 are SGHRS and YFSETQ. CDR3 length: 17 residues. This clonotype has just a few counts. Its antigen remains unidentified. The chain carries TRBV5-1 and TRBJ2-2; TRBD2 matches at 10 bases. The specimen sequenced was whole blood. This clonotype was sampled from an adult who was a healthcare worker with PCR-confirmed SARS-CoV-2 infection or an uninfected control (not recorded which). The CDR3 coding sequence is TGCGCCAGCAGCGACGGACTAGCGGCTTTGAACACCGGGGAGCTGTTTTTT. It translates to CASSDGLAALNTGELFF.